This TCR beta chain stems from a study of monozygotic twins with cystic fibrosis. As concerns this clone: What it binds is unknown.

Notes on the study in general: No link emerged between shared CDR3 counts and age, concordance or severity.

J gave up 5 bases and V 3 bases, and 8 bases lay outside the gene matches. The CDR3 is 17 amino acids. The germline CDR1 and CDR2 sequences are LNHDA and SQIVND (reference sequence). Sequenced by immunoSEQ multiplex PCR; TCRdb stores in-frame clones only, minus some. The sample consists of under 30,000 clones, 95% to 98% of them appearing once. The rearrangement joins TRBV19 to TRBJ2-7, with 15 bases that match TRBD2. Sequencing was performed on blood. The source is a girl aged 2 to 9 with cystic fibrosis. This CDR3 reads CASSIHQGLAGGDEQYF. Here the CDR3 DNA reads TGTGCCAGTAGTATTCACCAGGGACTAGCGGGAGGAGACGAGCAGTACTTC. The complete variable domain, with remaining parts taken from reference TRBV19 and TRBJ2-7, reads DGGITQSPKYLFRKEGQNVTLSCEQNLNHDAMYWYRQDPGQGLRLIYYSQIVNDFQKGDIAEGYSVSREKKESFPLTVTSAQKNPTAFYLCASSIHQGLAGGDEQYFGPGTRLTVT.